This entry lists 13 T cell receptor beta chains sequenced from one sample in a study of molecular identifiers for immune sequencing clone quantification. TCRdb re-derived calls from the PCR reads in MiXCR, one entry per CDR3 protein. Of 60,000 to 75,000 distinct CDR3 sequences in the sample, around 19% are singletons; the top ten hold over 1.1%. What was sequenced was naive CD8+ T cells from blood, with Jurkat cell RNA spiked in. As to subset: FACS-sorted CD8+CD4-CCR7+CD45RA+ naive T cells. The receptors shown here come from a human donor in good health. Some libraries in this study had Jurkat cell RNA spiked in.

In this sample, this clonotype turned up many times. This chain uses TRBV2 with TRBJ1-1, with 7 bases aligning to TRBD1. The CDR3 loop spans 14 amino acids. Per the germline V gene, CDR1 is SNHLY and CDR2 is FYNNEI. V lost 5 bases to trimming and J lost 2 bases; unmatched junction nucleotides: 5. The CDR3 bases are TGTGCCAGCAGTCAAGGGGGCGTTAACACTGAAGCTTTCTTT. The encoded protein is CASSQGGVNTEAFF.

This clonotype was recorded many times. This chain links TRBV29-1 with TRBJ2-7; D could derive from TRBD1 or TRBD2 (5 bases each). The germline gives CDR1 SQVTM, CDR2 ANQGSEA. The CDR3 consists of 17 residues. Trimming left V 1 base short and J 4 bases short, with 23 bases between. The CDR3 DNA follows: TGCAGCGTTGAAGGGGGGAATGAGAGGGGACGAGGGTACGAGCAGTACTTC. Its protein product is CSVEGGNERGRGYEQYF.

About this clonotype itself: A much larger clone sits a single nucleotide away, making a read error possible. This chain uses TRBV20-1 with TRBJ2-7, with D perhaps given as TRBD1 or TRBD2 (5 bases each). The CDR3 extends over 15 amino acids. Looked up from germline, CDR1 is DFQATT and CDR2 is SNEGSKA (reference sequence). The CDR3 nucleotides read TGCTGTGCTAGAGGGACCGGGACCAGCTCCTACGAGCAGTACTTC. Translated, it gives CCARGTGTSSYEQYF.

This clonotype was recorded a few times. This chain links TRBV6-4 with TRBJ2-1, with a weak D call TRBD2 (5 bases). The CDR3 has 13 amino acids. V gave up 11 bases and J gave up 7 bases, with 18 bases separating them. Looked up from germline, CDR1 is MRHNA and CDR2 is SNTAGT. Here the CDR3 DNA reads TGTGCCTCCCCAGAGGGCCCGGGGAATGAGCAGTTCTTC. This gives the protein CASPEGPGNEQFF.

This clonotype was counted many times. The chain links TRBV10-2 to TRBJ2-3; TRBD2 aligns across 8 bases. Unmatched junction bases numbered 4, after V lost 6 bases and J lost 2 bases. The germline gives CDR1 WSHSY, CDR2 SAAADI. The CDR3 runs to 14 residues. This CDR3 is CASRTSGLTDTQYF. The CDR3 nucleotides read TGCGCCAGCAGAACTAGCGGACTCACAGATACGCAGTATTTT.

This clonotype showed up many times. The chain carries TRBV6-5 and TRBJ1-6; tentative D call: TRBD1 (6 bases). V dropped 5 bases and J dropped 7 bases, with 12 bases sitting between them. Germline V gene data show CDR1 as MNHEY and CDR2 as SVGAGI. The CDR3 runs 14 residues. The DNA of the CDR3 is TGTGCCAGCAGTACTACAGGGCTGAATTCACCCCTCCACTTT. Translated: CASSTTGLNSPLHF.

Points on this clonotype: This may arise from a read error, as a much more abundant clone is one base away. V usage is TRBV7-6 and J usage is TRBJ2-3; perhaps TRBD2 as D (5 bases). The germline V and J ends were trimmed by 5 bases and 2 bases, with 14 bases remaining between them. CDR1 is SGHVS and CDR2 is FNYEAQ in the germline V gene. The CDR3 sequence is 15 residues long. In DNA form, the CDR3 reads TGTGCCAGCAGCGACCAGAGGGCAATCACAGATACGCAGTATTTT. Translation gives CASSDQRAITDTQYF.

This clonotype appeared a few times. V is TRBV27 and J is TRBJ2-7; the D gene could be TRBD1 or TRBD2 (5 bases each). Trimming removed 3 bases from V and 2 bases from J, with 11 bases in between. This CDR3 spans 14 amino acids. Germline assignment: CDR1 MNHEY and CDR2 SMNVEV (reference sequence). CDR3 nucleotides: TGTGCCAGCAGTTTGGGACCCCCCCCCTACGAGCAGTACTTC. Encoded protein: CASSLGPPPYEQYF.

The table lists this clonotype with many counts. This chain joins TRBV5-6 and TRBJ1-5, with D hard to call. Trimming pared 1 base from V and 5 bases from J, leaving 10 bases between. This CDR3 is built from 14 residues. The germline gives CDR1 SGHDT, CDR2 YYEEEE. The chain's CDR3 is CASSLTPRDQPQHF. The CDR3 DNA reads as TGTGCCAGCAGCTTGACGCCAAGGGATCAGCCCCAGCATTTT.

V usage is TRBV5-1 and J usage is TRBJ2-2; tentatively, D is TRBD1 (6 bases). With 0 bases removed from V and 4 bases from J, the gap between germline ends came to 10 bases. This CDR3 has 15 residues. Per the germline V gene, CDR1 is SGHRS and CDR2 is YFSETQ. CDR3 region: CASSLGQASTGELFF. In DNA form, the CDR3 reads TGCGCCAGCAGCTTGGGACAGGCGAGCACCGGGGAGCTGTTTTTT.

This clonotype was counted at least ten times. The V and J genes are TRBV3-1 and TRBJ2-7; the D is unclear. The CDR3 contains 14 residues. V lost 3 bases, J lost 3 bases, and 12 bases lay in between. From germline, CDR1 is LGHDT and CDR2 YNNKEL (reference sequence). CDR3 amino acids: CASSQGGPIYEQYF. CDR3 coding DNA: TGTGCCAGCAGCCAGGGCGGCCCAATCTACGAGCAGTACTTC.

This clonotype was counted at least ten times. The genes are TRBV20-1 and TRBJ1-5; 9 nucleotides align to TRBD1. Germline values: CDR1 DFQATT, CDR2 SNEGSKA (reference sequence). V was clipped by 6 bases and J by 2 bases; unmatched bases: 8. The CDR3 has 15 residues. The CDR3 loop is CSAKGQGWGNQPQHF. The CDR3, as DNA: TGCAGTGCAAAAGGACAGGGGTGGGGCAATCAGCCCCAGCATTTT.

About this clonotype: A read error may be the cause here, since a much bigger clone is one base away. The CDR3 ends on some other residue instead of the conserved phenylalanine or tryptophan, so this is likely a read error. The J gene is TRBJ2-1, the V gene TRBV12-3 or TRBV12-4; weak D call: TRBD1 (6 bases). The CDR3 is 14 residues long. V lost 6 bases and J lost 2, with 11 bases in between. The CDR3 coding sequence is TGTGCCAGCAGCCTGGGGACAACCTACAATGAGCAGTTCTCC. Residues: CASSLGTTYNEQFS.